This T cell receptor beta chain was identified in a study of blood T cell repertoires in COVID-19. Study-wide background: There were acute and convalescent COVID-19 samples, and they came from the United States, Italy and Spain. The analysed material was cDNA or gDNA that came from T cells, B-cell-depleted T cells, or PBMCs.

Original processing methods: It was from reference gene primer amplification that nucleated cell counts were estimated. The assay was immunoSEQ multiplex PCR, and TCRdb's table has in-frame clones only and misses some. V and J calls and clone size are copied from that table; D and trimming were computed from the DNA. The sample has around 230,000 clones, over 80% seen once. The sequence derives from an older woman with active or convalescent COVID-19. Sequenced material: peripheral blood.

CDR3 loop: CASVLGSGNTGELFF. CDR3 in DNA: TGTGCTAGTGTCCTCGGGAGTGGTAACACCGGGGAGCTGTTTTTT. The rearrangement links TRBV12-5 to TRBJ2-2, with a tentative D call TRBD2 (6 bases). V lost 7 bases to trimming and J lost 2 bases, with 14 bases between them. The V gene's germline CDR1 is LGHNT and CDR2 FRNRAP. This CDR3 is built from 15 residues.